Each of the 4 T cell receptor beta chains below was sequenced from the same sample in a study of T cells in Graves' hyperthyroidism and ophthalmopathy (dated by TCRdb to between 2019 and 2020). Receptor amplification or capture employed multiplex PCR. The data were produced on an Illumina HiSeq 2000. TCR beta CDR3 regions were amplified from RNA transcripts. The first round of RT-PCR for the TCR CDR3 was performed with the HTBI primer set and the Qiagen OneStep RT-PCR kit. TCRdb ran its own pipeline on the public reads, namely fastp trimming at Q25 and MiXCR clone calling, and kept in-frame beta chains. Each record represents a unique CDR3 protein, reported with the most common genes and DNA among its rows. This sample comprises fewer than 700,000 distinct CDR3 sequences, more than 15% of them detected only once. The ten largest make up approximately 18% of the sample. The sample comprised blood. The origin of the receptors is a woman under 30 with Graves' ophthalmopathy.

This clonotype was observed at least ten times. In DNA, the CDR3 is TGTGCCAGCAGCCAAGGGGTCACAGGGCGGAACACTGAAGCTTTCTTT. Encoded protein: CASSQGVTGRNTEAFF. The chain combines TRBV3-1 with TRBJ1-1; maybe TRBD1 (6 bases). From germline, CDR1 is LGHDT and CDR2 YNNKEL (reference sequence). The CDR3 loop spans 16 amino acids. V was shortened by 1 base and J by 1 base, with 13 bases between the two germline ends.

This clonotype was detected many times. The rearrangement uses TRBV28 and TRBJ1-2, with 9 bases that match TRBD1. This CDR3 spans 16 amino acids. Germline V gene data show CDR1 as MDHEN and CDR2 as SYDVKM. Losses at the gene ends were 4 bases for V and 4 bases for J; bases not matched to a gene: 10. For the CDR3, the DNA is TGTGCCAGCAGTTCCGCCCTTGGGACAGGGAGCTATGGCTACACCTTC. It yields the protein CASSSALGTGSYGYTF.

This clonotype was counted at least ten times. V is TRBV15 and J is TRBJ2-3; 9 bases line up with TRBD2. J gave up 7 bases and V 0 bases, and 5 bases lay outside the gene matches. Germline V lookup: CDR1 LNHNV, CDR2 YYDKDF (reference sequence). The CDR3 covers 15 residues. Here the CDR3 DNA reads TGTGCCACCAGCAGAGATGGGACTAGCCCCTATACGCAGTATTTT. Translating gives CATSRDGTSPYTQYF.

The CDR3 protein is CAWGTPHGYEKLFF. DNA of the CDR3: TGTGCCTGGGGGACACCCCATGGGTATGAAAAACTGTTTTTT. The V gene is TRBV30, the J gene TRBJ1-4; perhaps TRBD1 as D (6 bases). CDR1 and CDR2 from the germline V gene are GTSNPN and SVGIG (reference sequence). The V end was cut by 5 bases, the J end by 6 bases, with 16 bases between. The CDR3 consists of 14 residues.